These T cell receptor beta chains were read from a single sample in a study of response to subunit inactivated influenza vaccine. MiXCR, run by TCRdb on the RT-PCR reads, gives a single entry per CDR3 protein. The top ten clones hold about 1.9% of a sample with about 520,000 distinct CDR3 sequences, about 25% of them seen once. The sequences come from CD4+ T cells sorted from PBMCs, collected roughly 5 days after vaccination. These TCRs come from a man aged 45 to 65 who received an inactivated influenza vaccine. CDR3s include the opening cysteine and the closing phenylalanine or tryptophan. Fields, in order: D gene, clone size, V gene, J gene, CDR3 DNA, CDR3 protein. The D gene is left open where the match is weak. The size field is filled for only some rows; it gives once, few, many or a size class.

D gene: TRBD2; clone size: -; V gene: TRBV27; J gene: TRBJ2-7; CDR3 DNA: TGTGCCAGCAGTACACCGGGACTAGCGGGCTCCTACGAGCAGTACTTC; CDR3 protein: CASSTPGLAGSYEQYF
D gene: -; clone size: -; V gene: TRBV7-9; J gene: TRBJ2-3; CDR3 DNA: TGTGCCAGCAGCCGCAGGGGTGAGACAGATACGCAGTATTTT; CDR3 protein: CASSRRGETDTQYF
D gene: TRBD1; clone size: few; V gene: TRBV12-3/TRBV12-4; J gene: TRBJ1-3; CDR3 DNA: TGTGCCAGCAGAACGGACAGGGTGTATGGAAACACCATATATTTT; CDR3 protein: CASRTDRVYGNTIYF
D gene: TRBD1; clone size: few; V gene: TRBV29-1; J gene: TRBJ2-3; CDR3 DNA: TGCTCGGGACAGCGGACAGATACGCAGTATTTT; CDR3 protein: CSGQRTDTQYF
D gene: TRBD1; clone size: few; V gene: TRBV15; J gene: TRBJ2-1; CDR3 DNA: TGTGCCACCAGCAGGGACAGGGGTATTGGCGATGAGCAGTTCTTC; CDR3 protein: CATSRDRGIGDEQFF
D gene: -; clone size: -; V gene: TRBV29-1; J gene: TRBJ2-7; CDR3 DNA: TGCAGCGTTGGCATGGCCCCCTACGAGCAGTACTTC; CDR3 protein: CSVGMAPYEQYF
D gene: -; clone size: -; V gene: TRBV7-2; J gene: TRBJ2-3; CDR3 DNA: TGTGCCAGCAGCTTCTCGGACACAGATACGCAGTATTTT; CDR3 protein: CASSFSDTDTQYF
D gene: -; clone size: -; V gene: TRBV2; J gene: TRBJ2-5; CDR3 DNA: TGTGCCAGCAGTCCCCAGGGGTATCAAGAGACCCAGTACTTC; CDR3 protein: CASSPQGYQETQYF
D gene: -; clone size: -; V gene: TRBV7-2; J gene: TRBJ2-3; CDR3 DNA: TGTGCCAGCAGCCCGGACCGGAGGGTATCATATACGCAGTATTTT; CDR3 protein: CASSPDRRVSYTQYF
D gene: -; clone size: -; V gene: TRBV5-1; J gene: TRBJ1-2; CDR3 DNA: TGCGCCAGCAGCTTGGATGGCAGGGCGGCCTATGGCTACACCTTC; CDR3 protein: CASSLDGRAAYGYTF
D gene: TRBD2; clone size: few; V gene: TRBV5-1; J gene: TRBJ2-5; CDR3 DNA: TGCGCCAGCAGCTCAGGACTAGCGGGGCTTCAAGAGACCCAGTACTTC; CDR3 protein: CASSSGLAGLQETQYF
D gene: -; clone size: few; V gene: TRBV6-5; J gene: TRBJ2-1; CDR3 DNA: TGTGCCAGCAGTTCCACTAGTCACAATGAGCAGTTCTTC; CDR3 protein: CASSSTSHNEQFF
D gene: TRBD2; clone size: few; V gene: TRBV12-3/TRBV12-4; J gene: TRBJ2-7; CDR3 DNA: TGTGCCAGCAACAAGGGGACGGGGGGTGGCGAGCAGTACTTC; CDR3 protein: CASNKGTGGGEQYF
D gene: -; clone size: few; V gene: TRBV5-1; J gene: TRBJ2-2; CDR3 DNA: TGCGCCAGCAGCACCCTCAATGCCGGGGAGCTGTTTTTT; CDR3 protein: CASSTLNAGELFF
D gene: -; clone size: -; V gene: TRBV12-3/TRBV12-4; J gene: TRBJ1-1; CDR3 DNA: TGTGCCAGCAGCGAAACGCTTTACGGAGCTTTCTTT; CDR3 protein: CASSETLYGAFF
D gene: TRBD1; clone size: few; V gene: TRBV4-1; J gene: TRBJ1-6; CDR3 DNA: TGCGCCAGCAGCCAAGTGGGACAGGGAATTTCACCCCTCCACTTT; CDR3 protein: CASSQVGQGISPLHF
D gene: -; clone size: -; V gene: TRBV7-9; J gene: TRBJ2-5; CDR3 DNA: TGTGCCAGCAGCCCGGGGGCCGGGTCAGAGACCCAGTACTTC; CDR3 protein: CASSPGAGSETQYF